These 15 T cell receptor beta chains originate from one sample sequenced in a study of long-term antiretroviral therapy in people with HIV. The assay used was immunoSEQ (version v3.0), run at survey level. Generated by immunoSEQ multiplex PCR, the TCRdb table keeps only in-frame clones and is missing some. This sample carries tens of thousands of clones, about 86% of them seen once, and the ten largest clones take 9.5% to 15%. The sequencing here drew on unsorted PBMCs, taken 0.1 years before starting antiretroviral therapy. Receptors originate from a middle-aged man with HIV.

V gene TRBV18 combines with J gene TRBJ2-7, with 7 bases that match TRBD1. CDR1 KGHSH and CDR2 LQKENI come from the germline V gene. Trimming cost V 3 bases and J 1 base; bases outside gene matches: 9. The length of the CDR3 is 16 residues. CDR3 coding DNA: TGTGCCAGCTCACCGAATCCGGGACAGAGATCCTACGAGCAGTACTTC. Protein: CASSPNPGQRSYEQYF.

The rearrangement uses TRBV6-5 and TRBJ1-1; no definite D call. V lost 2 bases to trimming and J lost 2 bases, with 15 bases between them. The CDR3 sequence is 16 residues long. Germline V lookup: CDR1 MNHEY, CDR2 SVGAGI. The CDR3 loop reads CASSYVDWGFNTEAFF. The CDR3 DNA reads as TGTGCCAGCAGTTACGTGGATTGGGGTTTTAACACTGAAGCTTTCTTT.

This clone came up a few times. The chain uses TRBV6-6 and TRBJ1-1; D perhaps matches TRBD1 (5 bases). Trimming left V 3 bases short and J 5 bases short, with 7 bases between. The CDR3 contains 12 residues. CDR1 and CDR2 from the germline V gene are MNHNY and SVGAGI (reference sequence). CDR3 sequence: CASSYGGTEAFF. CDR3 DNA: TGTGCCAGCAGTTATGGGGGAACTGAAGCTTTCTTT.

This clone appeared a few times. The genes are TRBV4-3 and TRBJ2-7; D not certain. Trimming pared 0 bases from V and 2 bases from J, leaving 2 bases between. CDR1 and CDR2 from the germline V gene are LGHNA and YSLEER. The CDR3 is 12 residues long. CDR3 DNA sequence: TGCGCCAGCAGCCAAGACGCCTACGAGCAGTACTTC. This gives the protein CASSQDAYEQYF.

The chain recombines TRBV10-2 with TRBJ2-7; TRBD1 might be the D (6 bases). The V end lost 2 bases, the J end lost 1 base, and 9 bases lay between the germline ends. The CDR3 has 14 amino acids. CDR1 is WSHSY, CDR2 SAAADI, per germline. Here the CDR3 DNA reads TGCGCCAGCAGTGAGAGGGGGTTGTCCTACGAGCAGTACTTC. Protein sequence: CASSERGLSYEQYF.

This chain links TRBV6-1 with TRBJ1-1, with D possibly being TRBD1 (6 bases). Germline CDR1 and CDR2: MNHNS and SASEGT. Trimming pared 3 bases from V and 5 bases from J, leaving 13 bases between. The CDR3 covers 14 residues. CDR3 nucleotides: TGTGCCAGCAGTGATGGGGGGCGATGGACTGAAGCTTTCTTT. The encoded protein is CASSDGGRWTEAFF.

V gene TRBV7-9 combines with J gene TRBJ2-3; the D is unclear. Deletions cut 5 bases from V and 0 bases from J, with 12 bases between. Germline CDR1 is SEHNR and CDR2 is FQNEAQ (reference sequence). CDR3 length: 15 amino acids. CDR3 sequence: CASSPQEISTDTQYF. For the CDR3, the DNA is TGTGCCAGCAGCCCCCAAGAGATTAGCACAGATACGCAGTATTTT.

The chain recombines TRBV11-2 with TRBJ2-7; 7 nucleotides line up with TRBD1. The CDR3 totals 12 residues. The V segment lost 3 bases and the J segment 4 bases; nucleotides outside the gene matches: 0. Germline V CDR1 and CDR2: SGHAT, FQNNGV. The CDR3 sequence: CASSLTGYEQYF. The CDR3 DNA reads TGTGCCAGCAGCTTGACAGGGTACGAGCAGTACTTC.

The chain combines TRBV6-5 with TRBJ2-7; 9 positions agree with TRBD2. Germline CDR1 reads MNHEY; CDR2 reads SVGAGI. Germline trimming cut 4 bases from V and 4 bases from J; bases unmatched to any gene: 11. The length of the CDR3 is 16 residues. The DNA of the CDR3 is TGTGCCAGCAGTTCGATTCGACTAGCGGAACGGTACGAGCAGTACTTC. Translated: CASSSIRLAERYEQYF.

The chain combines TRBV5-5 with TRBJ2-3; D gene uncertain. This CDR3 spans 13 amino acids. The V end lost 0 bases, the J end lost 6 bases, and 8 bases lay between the germline ends. From germline, CDR1 is SGHKS and CDR2 YYEKEE (reference sequence). CDR3 DNA sequence: TGTGCCAGCAGCTTGGGGGTTCGGGATACGCAGTATTTT. This codes for CASSLGVRDTQYF.

This chain connects TRBV7-5 to TRBJ2-7; the DNA was not compared with TRBD2, the D call given in the table. TRBV7-5 is reported as a pseudogene. CDR3 length: 16 amino acids. This CDR3 is CARSSQAGRRFYEQYF. The CDR3 DNA sequence: TGTGCCAGAAGCTCCCAGGCGGGCAGGCGTTTTTACGAGCAGTACTTC.

The J gene is TRBJ2-7, the V gene TRBV28, with 11 positions matching TRBD2. CDR1 and CDR2 from the germline V gene are MDHEN and SYDVKM. J lost 0 bases, V lost 6 bases, and 7 bases had no gene match. This CDR3 is 16 amino acids long. CDR3 sequence: CASSPRLAGLSYEQYF. CDR3 in DNA: TGTGCCAGCAGCCCTAGACTAGCGGGACTCTCCTACGAGCAGTACTTC.

This clone was picked up one time. This CDR3 is CASSRGLAGEVDTQYF. CDR3 coding DNA: TGCGCCAGCAGCCGCGGGCTAGCGGGGGAAGTAGATACGCAGTATTTT. The rearrangement uses TRBV5-1 and TRBJ2-3; 10 nucleotides agree with TRBD2. The V gene's germline CDR1 is SGHRS and CDR2 YFSETQ. The CDR3 covers 16 residues. The ends lost 4 bases at V and 5 bases at J; junction bases unmatched: 10.

The V gene is TRBV6-6, the J gene TRBJ1-6; D is undetermined. CDR1 MNHNY and CDR2 SVGAGI come from the germline V gene (reference sequence). V lost 0 bases and J 6 bases, leaving 9 bases between the germline ends. This CDR3 is 15 amino acids long. CDR3 region: CASSYSSRLNSPLHF. For the CDR3, the DNA is TGTGCCAGCAGTTACTCGAGTCGGCTTAATTCACCCCTCCACTTT.

J is TRBJ2-3 and V is TRBV19; 13 nucleotides align to TRBD2. CDR1 is LNHDA, CDR2 SQIVND, per germline (reference sequence). The ends lost 5 bases at V and 7 bases at J; junction bases unmatched: 6. The CDR3 is 15 residues long. CDR3 bases: TGTGCCAGTAGTCCACGGACTAGCGGGGGATATACGCAGTATTTT. Its protein product is CASSPRTSGGYTQYF.